The rows below give T cell receptor beta chains drawn from one sample of a study of blood T cell repertoires in COVID-19. The data were produced by immunoSEQ multiplex PCR, yet TCRdb's version contains in-frame clones alone and is incomplete. The data contain a few hundred thousand clones, around 91% of them seen just once; the ten biggest clones take up around 3.2%. The sample consisted of PBMCs or T cells enriched from blood (not recorded which). The source is a woman in her late teens or twenties in a cohort exposed to, infected with or recovered from COVID-19 (not recorded which). The CDR3 runs from the conserved cysteine through the conserved F or W. The order of the fields is J gene, V gene, clone size, D gene, CDR3 protein, CDR3 DNA. The D gene is left open where the match is weak. A row's size may be missing; if present it is once, few, many or a size class.

>TRBJ2-1|TRBV6-4|-|-
CASSDRGGSSYNEQFF
TGTGCCAGCAGTGACCGCGGGGGCAGCTCCTACAATGAGCAGTTCTTC
>TRBJ1-1|TRBV27|-|-
CASSLYRRDTEAFF
TGTGCCAGCAGTTTATACCGGAGAGACACTGAAGCTTTCTTT
>TRBJ2-7|TRBV19|-|TRBD1
CASSFLSQGSHEQYF
TGTGCCAGTAGCTTCCTCTCACAGGGGTCCCACGAGCAGTACTTC
>TRBJ2-3|TRBV2|-|TRBD2
CARGGDTQYF
TGTGCCCGGGGGGGAGATACGCAGTATTTT
>TRBJ2-1|TRBV6-4|-|-
CASSDSRDEQFF
TGTGCCAGCAGTGACTCGAGGGATGAGCAGTTCTTC
>TRBJ1-1|TRBV5-1|-|-
CASSETGGSTEAFF
TGCGCCAGCAGTGAAACTGGGGGGAGCACTGAAGCTTTCTTT
>TRBJ2-1|TRBV3-1/TRBV3-2|few|TRBD1
CASSQLLGQTFSEQFF
TGTGCCAGCAGCCAGCTATTGGGACAGACCTTCTCTGAGCAGTTCTTC
>TRBJ2-3|TRBV28|-|TRBD1
CASSLRTGLTDTQYF
TGTGCCAGCAGTTTGCGGACAGGCCTCACAGATACGCAGTATTTT
>TRBJ2-1|TRBV29-1|-|-
CSVDFTSDPYNEQFF
TGCAGCGTTGATTTTACATCCGATCCCTACAATGAGCAGTTCTTC
>TRBJ1-3|TRBV5-5|-|TRBD1
CASSWGQGPGNTIYF
TGTGCCAGCAGCTGGGGACAGGGACCTGGAAACACCATATATTTT
>TRBJ1-5|TRBV18|-|TRBD1
CASSETGGGQPQHF
TGTGCCAGCTCAGAGACAGGGGGAGGCCAGCCCCAGCATTTT
>TRBJ1-4|TRBV2|-|TRBD1
CASLAEGTAAEKLFF
TGTGCCAGCCTGGCCGAGGGGACAGCCGCTGAAAAACTGTTTTTT
>TRBJ2-1|TRBV5-1|-|TRBD1
CASSPGTATYNEQFF
TGCGCCAGCAGCCCTGGGACAGCAACCTACAATGAGCAGTTCTTC
>TRBJ2-2|TRBV9|-|-
CASSPKGGNTGELFF
TGTGCCAGCAGCCCCAAGGGAGGGAACACCGGGGAGCTGTTTTTT
>TRBJ2-1|TRBV24-1|-|TRBD2
CATSVTGTSGPNEQFF
TGTGCCACCAGTGTTACCGGGACTAGCGGACCCAATGAGCAGTTCTTC
>TRBJ2-1|TRBV27|-|-
CASSPSRNEQFF
TGTGCCAGCAGTCCTAGCAGAAATGAGCAGTTCTTC
>TRBJ2-1|TRBV4-2|once|TRBD2
CASRPTSGSSYEQFF
TGTGCCAGCAGACCTACTAGCGGGAGTAGCTATGAGCAGTTCTTC
>TRBJ2-1|TRBV11-2|-|-
CASSLAGPHNEQFF
TGTGCCAGCAGCTTAGCAGGCCCCCACAATGAGCAGTTCTTC
>TRBJ1-1|TRBV12-3/TRBV12-4|-|-
CASSLSVNTEAFF
TGTGCCAGCAGTTTATCAGTTAACACTGAAGCTTTCTTT
>TRBJ2-1|TRBV19|-|-
CASSDYRAGRQYNEQFF
TGTGCCAGTAGTGATTACAGAGCCGGAAGACAATACAATGAGCAGTTCTTC
>TRBJ2-7|TRBV11-2|-|-
CASRMIGLSPYEQYF
TGTGCCAGCAGGATGATCGGTCTATCACCCTACGAGCAGTACTTC
>TRBJ1-5|TRBV10-2|-|-
CASSDSFGLPQHF
TGCGCCAGCAGTGACTCTTTTGGGCTGCCCCAGCATTTT
>TRBJ1-1|TRBV4-1|few|TRBD1
CASSRTGTGGITEAFF
TGCGCCAGCAGCCGTACCGGGACAGGGGGTATCACTGAAGCTTTCTTT
>TRBJ2-1|TRBV9|-|-
CASSVEAGPAANEQFF
TGTGCCAGCAGCGTGGAGGCGGGACCTGCGGCCAATGAGCAGTTCTTC